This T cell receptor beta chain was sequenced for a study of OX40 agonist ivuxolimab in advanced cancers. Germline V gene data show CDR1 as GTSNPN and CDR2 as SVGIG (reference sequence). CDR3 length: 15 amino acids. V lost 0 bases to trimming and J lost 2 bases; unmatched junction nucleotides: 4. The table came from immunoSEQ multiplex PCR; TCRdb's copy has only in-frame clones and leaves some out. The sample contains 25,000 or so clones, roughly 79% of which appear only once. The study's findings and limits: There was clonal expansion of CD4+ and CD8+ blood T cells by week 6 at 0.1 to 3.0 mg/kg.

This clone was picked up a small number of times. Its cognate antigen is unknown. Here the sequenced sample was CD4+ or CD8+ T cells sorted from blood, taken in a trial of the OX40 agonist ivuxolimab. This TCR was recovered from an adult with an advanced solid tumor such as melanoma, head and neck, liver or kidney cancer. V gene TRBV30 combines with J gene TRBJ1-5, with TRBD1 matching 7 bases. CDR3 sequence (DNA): TGTGCCTGGAGTGTTTCCGGGACAGGCAATCAGCCCCAGCATTTT. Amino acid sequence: CAWSVSGTGNQPQHF.